A selection of T cell receptor beta chains follows, all from one sample in a study of T cell responses to AZD1222 COVID-19 vaccine. Sequenced by immunoSEQ multiplex PCR; TCRdb stores in-frame clones only, minus some. The data hold tens of thousands of clones, with more than 60% observed a single time. The sequenced sample was peripheral blood, obtained on day 0 of MenACWY control vaccination. All receptors derive from an adult in good health. CDR3s include the opening cysteine and the closing phenylalanine or tryptophan. D genes are given only for firm matches. Rows give clone size only sometimes, using once, few, many, or a class for an expanded clone.

J	V	D	size	CDR3	DNA
TRBJ1-5	TRBV10-2	TRBD1	-	CASSESRRGNQPQHF	TGCGCCAGCAGTGAGTCGCGCAGGGGGAATCAGCCCCAGCATTTT
TRBJ1-3	TRBV11-2	-	few	CASSLSGASGNTIYF	TGTGCCAGCAGCTTATCGGGCGCCTCTGGAAACACCATATATTTT
TRBJ2-4	TRBV10-3	-	-	CAISSDLAKNIQYF	TGTGCCATCTCCTCGGACTTAGCCAAAAACATTCAGTACTTC
TRBJ2-1	TRBV5-1	TRBD2	-	CASSLARTSGSFNEQFF	TGCGCCAGCAGCTTGGCGCGGACTAGCGGGAGTTTCAATGAGCAGTTCTTC
TRBJ1-5	TRBV27	-	-	CASSLSTFSNQPQHF	TGTGCCAGCAGTTTATCGACCTTTAGCAATCAGCCCCAGCATTTT
TRBJ2-2	TRBV3-1/TRBV3-2	-	medium-sized	CARSSRAGAGGELFF	TGTGCCCGCAGCTCCCGGGCGGGGGCGGGCGGGGAGCTGTTTTTT
TRBJ1-5	TRBV7-9	-	-	CASSRLGRGDNQPQHF	TGTGCCAGCAGCCGCCTTGGGAGGGGTGACAATCAGCCCCAGCATTTT
TRBJ2-1	TRBV21-1	-	-	CASSKGVAGGVNEQFF	TGTGCCAGCAGCAAAGGTGTAGCGGGAGGGGTCAATGAGCAGTTCTTC
TRBJ2-1	TRBV2	TRBD1	-	CASSPGTGTSSEQFF	TGTGCCAGCAGTCCCGGGACAGGGACTTCCAGTGAGCAGTTCTTC
TRBJ2-5	TRBV5-6	TRBD1	-	CASSLAGGQETQYF	TGTGCCAGCAGCTTGGCAGGGGGTCAAGAGACCCAGTACTTC
TRBJ1-2	TRBV30	-	-	CAWSVQLYGYTF	TGTGCCTGGAGTGTACAATTATATGGCTACACCTTC
TRBJ2-7	TRBV28	TRBD1	few	CASSSHSVTGDPNEQYF	TGTGCCAGCAGTTCCCATTCAGTGACAGGGGATCCGAACGAGCAGTACTTC
TRBJ1-6	TRBV25-1	TRBD1	-	CASRETGTGLGNSPLHF	TGTGCCAGCAGAGAAACTGGGACAGGGCTGGGCAATTCACCCCTCCACTTT
TRBJ1-5	TRBV18	-	-	CASSPTDSVNQPQHF	TGTGCCAGCTCACCTACTGACTCTGTCAATCAGCCCCAGCATTTT
TRBJ1-5	TRBV28	-	few	CASRGGNRPQHF	TGTGCCAGCAGGGGGGGGAATCGGCCCCAGCATTTT
TRBJ2-3	TRBV5-4	-	-	CASSLGAGRSTDTQYF	TGTGCCAGCAGCTTGGGGGCGGGGAGAAGCACAGATACGCAGTATTTT
TRBJ2-2	TRBV5-1	TRBD2	once	CASTLRTSGRANTGELFF	TGCGCCAGCACCCTACGGACTAGCGGGAGGGCCAATACCGGGGAGCTGTTTTTT
TRBJ1-2	TRBV19	-	-	CASLQLTKKNYGYTF	TGTGCCAGCCTCCAATTGACAAAAAAGAACTATGGCTACACCTTC
TRBJ2-3	TRBV3-1/TRBV3-2	TRBD2	-	CASSQRLAGVTLSPDTQYF	TGTGCCAGCAGCCAAAGGCTAGCGGGGGTAACACTAAGTCCGGATACGCAGTATTTT
TRBJ2-7	TRBV12-3/TRBV12-4	-	-	CASSRFYEQYF	TGTGCCAGCAGTCGCTTCTACGAGCAGTACTTC
TRBJ2-2	TRBV10-2	TRBD2	-	CASKRLAGDTGELFF	TGCGCCAGCAAGAGACTAGCGGGCGACACCGGGGAGCTGTTTTTT
TRBJ1-2	TRBV7-8	TRBD1	-	CASSLRQGNYGYTF	TGTGCCAGCAGCTTACGACAGGGCAACTATGGCTACACCTTC
TRBJ2-7	TRBV9	TRBD1	-	CASSVTTGVPPYEQYF	TGTGCCAGCAGCGTAACGACAGGGGTCCCACCCTACGAGCAGTACTTC
TRBJ1-5	TRBV18	-	-	CASSPLQASNQPQHF	TGTGCCAGCTCCCCTCTGCAGGCTAGCAATCAGCCCCAGCATTTT
TRBJ1-5	TRBV2	-	-	CASHKGVGQPQHF	TGTGCCAGCCATAAGGGGGTTGGTCAGCCCCAGCATTTT
TRBJ2-1	TRBV28	-	-	CASRTSYEQFF	TGTGCCAGCAGGACTAGTTATGAGCAGTTCTTC
TRBJ1-1	TRBV19	TRBD1	-	CASSIKTGGPQGTEAFF	TGTGCCAGTAGTATTAAGACAGGGGGCCCGCAAGGGACTGAAGCTTTCTTT
TRBJ2-2	TRBV6-6	TRBD1	-	CASSWTGGNTGELFF	TGTGCCAGCAGTTGGACAGGGGGAAACACCGGGGAGCTGTTTTTT
TRBJ1-1	TRBV27	TRBD1	few	CASRQQGMNTEAFF	TGTGCCAGCAGACAACAGGGGATGAACACTGAAGCTTTCTTT
TRBJ1-1	TRBV19	-	-	CASSAHARSTEAFF	TGTGCCAGTAGTGCCCATGCGAGGAGCACTGAAGCTTTCTTT
TRBJ1-1	TRBV10-2	-	-	CASRGHTEAFF	TGCGCCAGCAGGGGGCACACTGAAGCTTTCTTT
TRBJ2-4	TRBV6-1	TRBD2	-	CASSEMGGSIQYF	TGTGCCAGCAGTGAAATGGGCGGGAGCATTCAGTACTTC
TRBJ1-5	TRBV6-1	TRBD1	-	CASSEELGTAHQPQHF	TGTGCCAGCAGTGAAGAGCTTGGGACAGCCCATCAGCCCCAGCATTTT
TRBJ1-1	TRBV7-8	-	once	CASSFDGGGAAFF	TGTGCCAGCAGCTTCGATGGGGGGGGTGCAGCTTTCTTT
TRBJ1-2	TRBV2	-	-	CASTAQGTGYGYTF	TGTGCCAGCACGGCGCAGGGCACCGGGTATGGCTACACCTTC
TRBJ2-3	TRBV9	-	-	CASSGAGTSTDTQYF	TGTGCCAGCAGCGGCGCCGGGACTAGCACAGATACGCAGTATTTT
TRBJ1-1	TRBV7-8	-	-	CASSYDTSTEAFF	TGTGCCAGCAGCTATGACACATCCACTGAAGCTTTCTTT
TRBJ1-1	TRBV28	-	-	CASSHQWGGATEAFF	TGTGCCAGCAGCCACCAGTGGGGGGGGGCCACTGAAGCTTTCTTT
TRBJ1-5	TRBV3-1/TRBV3-2	TRBD1	-	CASSPGQGSNQPQHF	TGTGCCAGCAGCCCTGGACAGGGTAGCAATCAGCCCCAGCATTTT
TRBJ1-1	TRBV3-1/TRBV3-2	-	medium-sized	CASSHVGGRGTEAFF	TGTGCCAGCAGCCATGTGGGGGGGCGAGGCACTGAAGCTTTCTTT
TRBJ2-2	TRBV28	TRBD1	-	CASKDPGQGRTGELFF	TGTGCCAGCAAAGACCCGGGACAGGGTCGTACCGGGGAGCTGTTTTTT
TRBJ2-1	TRBV6-5	TRBD2	once	CASSYTSGSRNEQFF	TGTGCCAGCAGTTACACTAGCGGAAGCCGCAATGAGCAGTTCTTC
TRBJ2-2	TRBV6-5	-	-	CASSPTAFGAGELFF	TGTGCCAGCAGTCCGACGGCTTTTGGGGCCGGGGAGCTGTTTTTT
TRBJ2-7	TRBV19	-	-	CASSIGLDQYYEQYF	TGTGCCAGTAGTATAGGCCTGGATCAATACTACGAGCAGTACTTC